Listed below are T cell receptor beta chains from one sample, sequenced in a study of beta chain features in type 1 diabetes. Assay used: immunoSEQ multiplex PCR; TCRdb lists only in-frame clones, some missing. The sample yields 500,000 to 800,000 clones, around 11% seen once. The sample taken for sequencing was naive CD4+ T cells from blood. The receptors come from a man aged 25-45 years with type 1 diabetes. CDR3s include the opening cysteine and the closing phenylalanine or tryptophan. Fields, in order: CDR3 length, J gene, D gene, clone size, V gene, CDR3 protein, CDR3 DNA. D genes are given only for firm matches. Clone size is shown for a subset of rows, as once, few, many or a class of expanded clone.

>15|TRBJ2-3|TRBD2|few|TRBV19
CASSIMGLSTDTQYF
TGTGCCAGTAGTATCATGGGACTAAGCACAGATACGCAGTATTTT
>15|TRBJ2-7|TRBD1|few|TRBV5-4
CASSSGQTVSGEQYF
TGTGCCAGCAGCTCGGGACAGACGGTCTCTGGGGAGCAGTACTTC
>13|TRBJ1-2|NA|few|TRBV27
CASSLSGGYGYTF
TGTGCCAGCAGTTTATCAGGGGGCTATGGCTACACCTTC
>14|TRBJ2-2|TRBD1|few|TRBV7-2
CASIGQANTGELFF
TGTGCCAGCATCGGACAGGCGAACACCGGGGAGCTGTTTTTT
>11|TRBJ2-4|NA|few|TRBV5-1
CASSFDDIQYF
TGCGCCAGCAGCTTCGATGACATTCAGTACTTC
>15|TRBJ2-7|NA|NA|TRBV6-6
CASSYSSSGSGEQYF
TGTGCCAGCAGTTACTCGAGTTCAGGTAGCGGCGAGCAGTACTTC
>16|TRBJ2-5|NA|NA|TRBV13
CASSLLRQGVSETQYF
TGTGCCAGCAGCCTGTTACGTCAAGGGGTATCAGAGACCCAGTACTTC
>15|TRBJ1-3|NA|few|TRBV7-9
CASSLGGSAGNTIYF
TGTGCCAGCAGCTTGGGGGGGTCTGCTGGAAACACCATATATTTT
>16|TRBJ2-3|TRBD1|few|TRBV9
CASSVGQGQGTDTQYF
TGTGCCAGCAGCGTAGGCCAGGGACAGGGCACAGATACGCAGTATTTT
>12|TRBJ1-4|NA|NA|TRBV2
CASKRRNEKLFF
TGTGCCAGCAAGAGGAGAAATGAAAAACTGTTTTTT
>17|TRBJ2-1|TRBD1|few|TRBV7-9
CASSPLVRYRGTNEQFF
TGTGCCAGCAGCCCTCTGGTTCGATACAGGGGTACGAATGAGCAGTTCTTC
>17|TRBJ2-1|TRBD2|NA|TRBV4-3
CASSLGGGGAGYNEQFF
TGCGCCAGCAGCCTAGGCGGCGGGGGGGCCGGGTACAATGAGCAGTTCTTC
>12|TRBJ2-6|NA|few|TRBV6-6
CASSDRANVLTF
TGTGCCAGCAGTGACAGGGCCAACGTCCTGACTTTC
>13|TRBJ2-3|NA|NA|TRBV28
CASRESSTDTQYF
TGTGCCAGCAGAGAATCTAGCACAGATACGCAGTATTTT
>13|TRBJ1-2|NA|few|TRBV29-1
CSVEGPGGYGYTF
TGCAGCGTTGAAGGGCCCGGGGGCTATGGCTACACCTTC
>15|TRBJ1-2|NA|few|TRBV4-3
CASSQGSRRAGGYTF
TGCGCCAGCAGCCAAGGTAGTAGGAGGGCTGGTGGCTACACCTTC